The 21 T cell receptor beta chains reported below all come from one sample, sequenced in a study of vaccination effects on CD4 cells after COVID-19. These receptors' antigens are unknown. Sequencing in the ViraFEST assay came after antigen-specific CD4+ T cells had been expanded with viral peptide pools, which were used to stimulate PBMC. The culture ran for about 10 days, and then CD4+ T cells were isolated. A positive SARS-CoV-2 PCR test fell between March and December 2020. Libraries were prepared by immunoSEQ multiplex PCR; TCRdb keeps only in-frame clonotypes and omits some of them. The sample has 20,000 to 30,000 clones; about three quarters are singletons. The material was CD4+ T cells from PBMCs cultured with HCoV-NL63 spike peptides, obtained before COVID-19 vaccination. The receptor source for this set is a human donor who had a prior SARS-CoV-2 infection.

This sequence joins TRBV23-1 and TRBJ2-3; 9 nucleotides align to TRBD2. TRBV23-1 is known as an ORF, though its function is uncertain. The CDR3 is made up of 18 amino acids. V shed 3 bases and J 4 bases; nucleotides not matched to a gene: 14. The CDR3 DNA reads as TGCGCCAGCAGTCATCGACACAGCCTAGCGGGATGGGCAGATACGCAGTATTTT. This translates into CASSHRHSLAGWADTQYF.

The chain is built from TRBV2 and TRBJ2-3; weak D call: TRBD2 (6 bases). The CDR3 consists of 11 residues. CDR1 is SNHLY and CDR2 is FYNNEI in the germline V gene. The V gene lost 11 bases and the J gene lost 6 bases, with 12 bases spanning the gap. The CDR3: CAGGAGDTQYF. CDR3 nucleotides: TGTGCCGGAGGGGCCGGGGATACGCAGTATTTT. The whole variable domain, filled in from reference TRBV2 and TRBJ2-3, reads EPEVTQTPSHQVTQMGQEVILRCVPISNHLYFYWYRQILGQKVEFLVSFYNNEISEKSEIFDDQFSVERPDGSNFTLKIRSTKLEDSAMYFCAGGAGDTQYFGPGTRLTVL.

As concerns this clone: The junction differs from germline at one of its ends, possibly a read error. The chain employs TRBV5-1 and TRBJ2-3, with 7 bases identical to TRBD2. The CDR3 has 17 residues. CDR1 is SGHRS, CDR2 YFSETQ, per germline. The CDR3: CASNLGPAGEGTDTQYF. The DNA of the CDR3 is TGCGCCAGCAACTTGGGGCCGGCGGGGGAAGGAACAGATACGCAGTATTTT.

This chain links TRBV27 with TRBJ1-2; D gene unclear. Germline V lookup: CDR1 MNHEY, CDR2 SMNVEV (reference sequence). The V end lost 9 bases, the J end lost 3 bases, and 29 bases lay between the germline ends. The CDR3 consists of 18 residues. CDR3 nucleotide sequence: TGTGCCAGAATAACAAGAACCGTAAACACGGGAAAGGACTATGGCTACACCTTC. Translating it yields CARITRTVNTGKDYGYTF.

V is TRBV6-2 or TRBV6-3 and J is TRBJ2-3; 7 nucleotides align to TRBD2. CDR3 length: 15 residues. Trimming cost V 4 bases and J 2 bases; bases outside gene matches: 6. CDR1 and CDR2 from the germline V gene are MNHEY and SVGEGT. The CDR3 bases are TGTGCCAGCAGTTGGAGAGCGGGGTCCACAGATACGCAGTATTTT. Its protein is CASSWRAGSTDTQYF.

The gene calls are TRBV24-1 and TRBJ2-6; D unclear. Per germline, CDR1 KGHDR and CDR2 SFDVKD. CDR3 size: 24 residues. Trimming cost V 3 bases and J 0 bases, with 32 bases left between them. The CDR3 loop is CATSDVNLKSFARPSGSGANVLTF. The CDR3 bases are TGTGCCACCAGTGATGTAAACCTTAAGTCCTTTGCCCGGCCCTCAGGCTCTGGGGCCAACGTCCTGACTTTC.

The rearrangement links TRBV19 to TRBJ2-3; D unresolved. CDR1 is LNHDA and CDR2 is SQIVND in the germline V gene (reference sequence). The CDR3 sequence is 15 residues long. Trimming removed 2 bases from V and 0 bases from J, with 9 bases in between. The CDR3 loop is CASSITESSTDTQYF. CDR3 nucleotide sequence: TGTGCCAGTAGTATAACAGAGTCTAGCACAGATACGCAGTATTTT.

The chain employs TRBV7-3 and TRBJ2-2; 9 nucleotides align to TRBD2. Trimming cost V 1 base and J 4 bases; bases outside gene matches: 4. The CDR3 totals 16 residues. Per the germline V gene, CDR1 is SGHTA and CDR2 is FQGTGA. CDR3 DNA: TGTGCCAGCAGCTTAAACGCGGGGGGGATCACCGGGGAGCTGTTTTTT. It is translated as CASSLNAGGITGELFF.

This clone was recorded once. The genes are TRBV3-1 (or the pseudogene TRBV3-2) and TRBJ2-3; 9 bases align to TRBD2. From germline, CDR1 is LGHDT and CDR2 YNNKEL (reference sequence). The CDR3 length is 15 residues. The V segment lost 5 bases and the J segment 4 bases; nucleotides outside the gene matches: 7. CDR3 nucleotides: TGTGCCAGCAGCTATCTGGGCGGGGGGGCAGATACGCAGTATTTT. It is translated as CASSYLGGGADTQYF.

The J gene is TRBJ2-7, the V gene TRBV27; D is undetermined. From germline, CDR1 is MNHEY and CDR2 SMNVEV (reference sequence). The CDR3 loop spans 15 amino acids. V shed 3 bases and J shed 6 bases, with 18 bases lying between them. The CDR3 sequence: CASSFRSGPEGEQYF. The CDR3 DNA sequence: TGTGCCAGCAGTTTTCGGTCAGGTCCGGAAGGCGAGCAGTACTTC.

The V and J genes are TRBV6-4 and TRBJ1-6; D possibly corresponds to TRBD1 (5 bases). Germline V gives CDR1 MRHNA, CDR2 SNTAGT. Trimming removed 2 bases from V and 7 bases from J, with 9 bases in between. The CDR3 is 14 amino acids. This chain's CDR3 is CASSDTNRNSPLHF. In DNA form, the CDR3 reads TGTGCCAGCAGTGACACCAACAGGAATTCACCCCTCCACTTT.

V usage is TRBV19 and J usage is TRBJ1-3; D perhaps matches TRBD1 (6 bases). V lost 4 bases and J 7 bases, leaving 17 bases between the germline ends. This CDR3 is built from 15 residues. Germline-derived CDR1 and CDR2 are LNHDA and SQIVND (reference sequence). The DNA for the CDR3 is TGTGCCAGTAGTACCCCCTGGAGGACAGTCAACACCATATATTTT. This codes for CASSTPWRTVNTIYF.

This clone was detected a few times. The chain carries TRBV2 and TRBJ1-2; unclear D gene. CDR1 and CDR2 from the germline V gene are SNHLY and FYNNEI. With 7 bases removed from V and 4 bases from J, the gap between germline ends came to 19 bases. The CDR3 spans 15 residues. The DNA of the CDR3 is TGTGCCAGCAATCTCCTCCTCCCGGCGGGCTATGGCTACACCTTC. Protein sequence: CASNLLLPAGYGYTF.

The chain employs TRBV5-1 and TRBJ1-6, with 9 bases matching TRBD1. Germline lookup yields CDR1 SGHRS and CDR2 YFSETQ. V trimming: 4 bases; J trimming: 5 bases; junction bases outside the gene matches: 1. The CDR3 is 14 residues long. CDR3 nucleotides: TGCGCCAGCAGCCGGGACAGGGATAATTCACCCCTCCACTTT. Amino acids: CASSRDRDNSPLHF. Filled out from reference TRBV5-1 and TRBJ1-6, the complete variable domain reads KAGVTQTPRYLIKTRGQQVTLSCSPISGHRSVSWYQQTPGQGLQFLFEYFSETQRNKGNFPGRFSGRQFSNSRSEMNVSTLELGDSALYLCASSRDRDNSPLHFGNGTRLTVT.

J is TRBJ2-7 and V is TRBV30, with D maybe TRBD1 (5 bases). CDR3 length: 13 amino acids. CDR1 and CDR2 (germline): GTSNPN, SVGIG (reference sequence). V was trimmed by 6 bases and J by 3 bases, leaving 15 bases between them. The CDR3: CACNRLQGYEQYF. DNA for the CDR3: TGTGCCTGTAACAGGTTACAAGGCTACGAGCAGTACTTC.

This rearrangement joins TRBV21-1 to TRBJ2-7; the table's D call TRBD2 went unverified against the DNA. TRBV21-1 is given as a pseudogene. This CDR3 contains 13 residues. CDR3 loop: CASRGEEVNEQYF. CDR3 DNA sequence: TGTGCCAGCAGGGGGGAGGAGGTCAACGAGCAGTACTTC.

This clone has just a few counts. This rearrangement joins TRBV6-2 or TRBV6-3 to TRBJ2-7; 9 bases align to TRBD1. V lost 5 bases to trimming and J lost 4 bases; unmatched junction nucleotides: 0. Germline V gives CDR1 MNHEY, CDR2 SVGEGT. The CDR3 is made up of 12 amino acids. The CDR3 is CASSDRGYEQYF. Here the CDR3 DNA reads TGTGCCAGCAGTGACAGGGGGTACGAGCAGTACTTC.

This clone has only one observation. The chain is built from TRBV6-5 and TRBJ1-6; D remains unclear. Germline V CDR1 and CDR2: MNHEY, SVGAGI. The CDR3 has 15 amino acids. Trimming left V 0 bases short and J 8 bases short, with 11 bases between. The CDR3 DNA sequence: TGTGCCAGCAGTTACTCGATACTCCTGTATTCACCCCTCCACTTT. Its translation is CASSYSILLYSPLHF.

The chain employs TRBV27 and TRBJ2-5, with D unresolved. This CDR3 spans 14 amino acids. V lost 3 bases to trimming and J lost 5 bases, with 13 bases between them. The germline CDR1 and CDR2 sequences are MNHEY and SMNVEV (reference sequence). The CDR3: CASSFDRFRETQYF. Here the CDR3 DNA reads TGTGCCAGCAGTTTCGACCGGTTTAGGGAGACCCAGTACTTC.

Only a few counts were recorded for this clone. V and J are TRBV4-1 and TRBJ2-2, with 10 bases that match TRBD2. V gave up 4 bases and J gave up 4 bases; unmatched junction bases: 6. Germline V gene data show CDR1 as MGHRA and CDR2 as YSYEKL. The CDR3 has 16 residues. CDR3 amino acids: CASSPVERGGTGELFF. Here the CDR3 DNA reads TGCGCCAGCAGCCCAGTGGAGCGGGGGGGCACCGGGGAGCTGTTTTTT.

The chain uses TRBV28 and TRBJ1-2; 9 bases line up with TRBD1. The CDR3 has 14 amino acids. V gave up 2 bases and J gave up 4 bases; unmatched junction bases: 2. The germline V gene has CDR1 MDHEN and CDR2 SYDVKM. CDR3 DNA sequence: TGTGCCAGCAGTTTACTGGGACAGGGCTATGGCTACACCTTC. Protein: CASSLLGQGYGYTF.